This passage covers 24 T cell receptor beta chains from one sample sequenced in a study of shared clonotypes between healthy human individuals. Assay: immunoSEQ multiplex PCR; the TCRdb copy retains only in-frame clones and omits some. Among 1,500,000 or so clones listed, 98% were seen once. Sequencing was done on a sample of naive CD4+ T cells sorted from blood. Indicated subset: CD45RA+ positively selected. The receptor set was obtained from a young man in good health.

The V call is TRBV7-6, the J call TRBJ2-6; possible D gene TRBD1, 5 bases. The V end was cut by 2 bases, the J end by 0 bases, with 11 bases between. Per germline, CDR1 SGHVS and CDR2 FNYEAQ. The CDR3 contains 17 residues. The CDR3 loop is CASSLRQNPSGANVLTF. The CDR3 DNA reads as TGTGCCAGCAGCTTAAGACAGAATCCCTCTGGGGCCAACGTCCTGACTTTC. Looking up the rest from reference TRBV7-6 and TRBJ2-6 gives the full variable domain: GAGVSQSPRYKVTKRGQDVALRCDPISGHVSLYWYRQALGQGPEFLTYFNYEAQQDKSGLPNDRFSAERPEGSISTLTIQRTEQRDSAMYRCASSLRQNPSGANVLTFGAGSRLTVL.

As for this clone: Other DNA sequences in the sample encode the same CDR3. This rearrangement joins TRBV9 to TRBJ2-1; D uncertain. CDR3 length equals 11 residues. Trimming took 0 bases from V and 8 from J, leaving 3 bases between them. Germline CDR1 is SGDLS and CDR2 is YYNGEE. The CDR3 protein is CASSVAHEQFF. The CDR3 DNA sequence: TGTGCCAGCAGCGTAGCGCATGAGCAGTTCTTC. Full variable domain (remainder filled in from reference TRBV9 and TRBJ2-1): DSGVTQTPKHLITATGQRVTLRCSPRSGDLSVYWYQQSLDQGLQFLIQYYNGEERAKGNILERFSAQQFPDLHSELNLSSLELGDSALYFCASSVAHEQFFGPGTRLTVL.

With respect to this clone: Additional DNA sequences in this sample encode the identical CDR3. The chain is built from TRBV18 and TRBJ2-1; 13 bases line up with TRBD2. This CDR3 is 15 amino acids long. Germline V gene data show CDR1 as KGHSH and CDR2 as LQKENI. V gave up 4 bases and J gave up 6 bases; unmatched junction bases: 3. The DNA for the CDR3 is TGTGCCAGCTCACTCACTAGCGGGAGGGTCAATGAGCAGTTCTTC. This codes for CASSLTSGRVNEQFF.

V is TRBV11-2 and J is TRBJ2-3, with D perhaps being TRBD1 or TRBD2 (5 bases each). The CDR3 length is 16 residues. The V gene lost 1 base and the J gene lost 6 bases, with 17 bases spanning the gap. Germline lookup yields CDR1 SGHAT and CDR2 FQNNGV. The CDR3 protein is CASSLARGPPGDTQYF. The CDR3 DNA reads TGTGCCAGCAGCTTAGCTCGGGGACCCCCGGGGGATACGCAGTATTTT.

V usage is TRBV4-1 and J usage is TRBJ2-3; D uncertain. The ends were cut back, 3 bases at V and 3 bases at J, with 4 bases in the middle. From germline, CDR1 is MGHRA and CDR2 YSYEKL. This CDR3 spans 12 amino acids. CDR3 bases: TGCGCCAGCAGCCAGGAGACAGATACGCAGTATTTT. Translation: CASSQETDTQYF.

As regards this clone: Its ends do not fully match the called genes, so a read error is possible. This chain connects TRBV27 to TRBJ2-6; D unclear. CDR1 is MNHEY, CDR2 SMNVEV, per germline (reference sequence). The CDR3 contains 19 residues. The CDR3 nucleotides are TGTGCCAGCAGCCGAGTCCCTTTCCAGGTTAACTCTGGGGTCAACGTCCTGACTTTC. This encodes CASSRVPFQVNSGVNVLTF.

The V and J genes are TRBV16 and TRBJ2-1; possibly TRBD1 for D (5 bases). V lost 3 bases, J lost 5 bases, and 8 bases lay in between. Per the germline V gene, CDR1 is KGHSY and CDR2 is FQNENV. The CDR3 covers 13 residues. CDR3 region: CASSQRRDNEQFF. CDR3 in DNA: TGTGCCAGCAGCCAGCGCAGGGACAATGAGCAGTTCTTC.

The chain combines TRBV5-1 with TRBJ1-1, with unresolved D. V was cut by 0 bases and J by 5 bases, with 11 bases left in between. From germline, CDR1 is SGHRS and CDR2 YFSETQ. The CDR3 extends over 14 amino acids. In DNA form, the CDR3 reads TGCGCCAGCAGCTTGGGGCAGCTAGAGACTGAAGCTTTCTTT. It yields the protein CASSLGQLETEAFF.

This chain connects TRBV6-4 to TRBJ1-2; 9 nucleotides agree with TRBD1. Losses at the gene ends were 3 bases for V and 8 bases for J; bases not matched to a gene: 7. Germline values: CDR1 MRHNA, CDR2 SNTAGT. The CDR3 is 14 amino acids. The CDR3 here is CASSEKRDRVGYTF. Here the CDR3 DNA reads TGTGCCAGCAGTGAGAAAAGGGACAGGGTGGGCTACACCTTC.

The chain couples TRBV2 to TRBJ1-2; D remains ambiguous. Germline CDR1 and CDR2: SNHLY and FYNNEI. Trimming stripped 3 bases from V and 5 bases from J, with 4 bases between. This CDR3 contains 11 residues. The CDR3 DNA is TGTGCCAGCAGTGAGAGGTATGGCTACACCTTC. Translated: CASSERYGYTF.

The chain uses TRBV6-1 and TRBJ2-1; D not certain. The germline CDR1 and CDR2 sequences are MNHNS and SASEGT. V dropped 7 bases and J dropped 6 bases, with 10 bases sitting between them. The CDR3 consists of 12 residues. DNA of the CDR3: TGTGCCAGCACCAGATGGCCCAATGAGCAGTTCTTC. Translating gives CASTRWPNEQFF.

J is TRBJ2-7 and V is TRBV7-9; TRBD1 matches 8 bases. CDR3 length: 14 residues. Trimming at V came to 5 bases and at J to 3 bases, leaving 6 bases not matched to a gene. Germline CDR1 SEHNR, CDR2 FQNEAQ (reference sequence). CDR3 residues: CASSPGTGHYEQYF. In DNA, the CDR3 is TGTGCCAGCAGCCCTGGGACAGGCCACTACGAGCAGTACTTC.

The V and J genes are TRBV7-9 and TRBJ1-1; D is uncertain. V was pared by 5 bases and J by 0 bases, with 16 bases between. This CDR3 has 16 residues. In germline, CDR1 is SEHNR, CDR2 FQNEAQ (reference sequence). CDR3 bases: TGTGCCAGCAGCCCCGACCGATGGAAATTGAACACTGAAGCTTTCTTT. Amino acids: CASSPDRWKLNTEAFF.

V and J are TRBV27 and TRBJ1-2, with a tentative D call TRBD1 (5 bases). Germline V lookup: CDR1 MNHEY, CDR2 SMNVEV (reference sequence). CDR3 length equals 15 residues. V dropped 4 bases and J dropped 5 bases, with 17 bases sitting between them. The CDR3 DNA reads TGTGCCAGCAGTTCTTCCCCAGGGTGGAGGTATGGCTACACCTTC. It translates to CASSSSPGWRYGYTF.

The rearrangement joins TRBV27 to TRBJ2-7; no clear D. This CDR3 contains 13 residues. The ends were cut back, 2 bases at V and 8 bases at J, with 13 bases in the middle. In germline, CDR1 is MNHEY, CDR2 SMNVEV (reference sequence). CDR3 in amino acids: CASSLNRDSQQYF. CDR3 DNA sequence: TGTGCCAGCAGTTTAAATAGGGATTCCCAGCAGTACTTC.

V is TRBV7-9 and J is TRBJ2-2, with 10 bases lining up with TRBD1. V gave up 6 bases and J gave up 4 bases; unmatched junction bases: 17. The CDR3 totals 19 residues. CDR1 is SEHNR and CDR2 is FQNEAQ in the germline V gene (reference sequence). CDR3 residues: CASRQYGRQGASGTGELFF. The CDR3 DNA sequence: TGTGCCAGCAGACAATACGGGAGACAGGGGGCCAGCGGCACCGGGGAGCTGTTTTTT.

This clone was seen just once. This chain joins TRBV7-8 and TRBJ2-7, with a tentative D call TRBD1 (6 bases). CDR1 SGHVS and CDR2 FQNEAQ come from the germline V gene. Deletions cut 1 base from V and 5 bases from J, with 12 bases between. This CDR3 is built from 14 residues. CDR3 amino acids: CASSLVQGLHEQYF. The CDR3 DNA is TGTGCCAGCAGCTTAGTACAGGGCCTCCACGAGCAGTACTTC.

The rearrangement links TRBV19 to TRBJ2-1; the match to TRBD2 covers 14 bases. The CDR3 runs to 15 residues. Germline CDR1 is LNHDA and CDR2 is SQIVND (reference sequence). V lost 5 bases and J lost 6; bases outside the gene matches: 3. DNA of the CDR3: TGTGCCAGTAGTTCGGGGACTAGCGGGAGCAATGAGCAGTTCTTC. Translated, it gives CASSSGTSGSNEQFF.

The rearrangement uses TRBV4-3 and TRBJ2-3, with D uncertain. This CDR3 region has 17 residues. The ends were cut back, 1 base at V and 2 bases at J, with 16 bases in the middle. Germline-derived CDR1 and CDR2 are LGHNA and YSLEER. CDR3 in amino acids: CASSQGLPGSNTDTQYF. In DNA, the CDR3 is TGCGCCAGCAGCCAAGGCCTCCCGGGTTCAAACACAGATACGCAGTATTTT.

J is TRBJ2-5 and V is TRBV19; tentative D call: TRBD1 (6 bases). Germline V gives CDR1 LNHDA, CDR2 SQIVND (reference sequence). The V gene lost 5 bases and the J gene lost 0 bases, with 19 bases spanning the gap. The CDR3 spans 17 residues. This CDR3 reads CASSRPQGLGDQETQYF. The CDR3 DNA is TGTGCCAGTAGTCGTCCCCAGGGGCTGGGAGACCAAGAGACCCAGTACTTC.

The chain carries TRBV10-3 and TRBJ2-2; 9 bases are a match to TRBD2. Germline values: CDR1 ENHRY, CDR2 SYGVKD. The CDR3 loop spans 18 amino acids. Trimming cost V 2 bases and J 4 bases; bases outside gene matches: 11. CDR3 protein: CAISEGPTSGISTGELFF. The CDR3, as DNA: TGTGCCATCAGTGAGGGTCCGACTAGCGGCATTTCCACCGGGGAGCTGTTTTTT.

J is TRBJ1-5 and V is TRBV10-3, with D hard to call. V was pared by 1 base and J by 3 bases, with 4 bases between. The CDR3 covers 13 residues. The V gene's germline CDR1 is ENHRY and CDR2 SYGVKD. CDR3 in DNA: TGTGCCATCAGTGAGTTCATCAATCAGCCCCAGCATTTT. It is translated as CAISEFINQPQHF.

The gene calls are TRBV15 and TRBJ2-1; D unclear. Trimming removed 1 base from V and 3 bases from J, with 16 bases in between. Germline lookup yields CDR1 LNHNV and CDR2 YYDKDF (reference sequence). CDR3 length: 17 amino acids. Here the CDR3 DNA reads TGTGCCACCAGCAGAGCCTCGACGCCAGGACGCTACAATGAGCAGTTCTTC. This codes for CATSRASTPGRYNEQFF. Variable domain in full (rest from reference TRBV15 and TRBJ2-1): DAMVIQNPRYQVTQFGKPVTLSCSQTLNHNVMYWYQQKSSQAPKLLFHYYDKDFNNEADTPDNFQSRRPNTSFCFLDIRSPGLGDTAMYLCATSRASTPGRYNEQFFGPGTRLTVL.

The V and J genes are TRBV5-1 and TRBJ2-3; D uncertain. Trimming removed 0 bases at V and 2 bases at J, with 13 bases between. This CDR3 is built from 16 residues. Germline CDR1 and CDR2: SGHRS and YFSETQ. The CDR3 loop reads CASSLAQPGPTDTQYF. The CDR3 nucleotides are TGCGCCAGCAGCTTGGCCCAACCCGGGCCCACAGATACGCAGTATTTT.